This TCR beta chain came from a study of blood T cell repertoires in COVID-19. Study-level information: Spain, Italy and the United States supplied samples that represented acute and convalescent COVID-19. The analysed material was cDNA or gDNA that came from T cells, B-cell-depleted T cells, or PBMCs.

Study processing details: For nucleated cells, counts were estimated from reference gene primer amplification. Assay used: immunoSEQ multiplex PCR; TCRdb lists only in-frame clones, some missing. Clone size and the V and J calls come from that table; the DNA yielded D and trimming. The repertoire holds about 160,000 clones, around 80% seen once, with around a fifth in the top ten. This TCR was recovered from a woman at least 80 years old with acute or convalescent COVID-19. The sample comprised peripheral blood.

CDR3 region: CASSQHTTEQGWGSNTEAFF. Written as DNA, the CDR3 is TGCGCCAGCAGCCAACACACCACAGAACAGGGCTGGGGATCGAACACTGAAGCTTTCTTT. The V and J genes are TRBV4-1 and TRBJ1-1, with D perhaps TRBD1 (6 bases). This CDR3 comprises 20 residues. Trimming took off 2 bases at V and 1 base at J, with 26 bases between the two ends. CDR1 is MGHRA, CDR2 YSYEKL, per germline.